The text below deals with one TCR beta chain. Its antigen is undetermined. The data were taken from a study of cytomegalovirus exposure and HLA in healthy donors. V was pared by 6 bases and J by 5 bases, with 10 bases of the junction left unmatched. This CDR3 comprises 15 residues. Germline V gene lookup returns CDR1 LNHDA and CDR2 SQIVND (reference sequence). Whole-study results and caveats: As immune exposure information, only CMV serostatus was available. In a later analysis, specific HLA alleles were associated with some 16,000 TCR beta sequences at a 0.05 false discovery rate.

PCR employed 60 Vbeta and 13 Jbeta primers. Here immunoSEQ multiplex PCR was the method, and the copy in TCRdb shows in-frame clones only, minus some. The repertoire includes around 160,000 clones, more than 70% of them detected once, and roughly 7.8% sits in the top ten. Sequencing was carried out using PBMCs. The sequence was collected from a woman between 35 and 50 years old in good health and CMV-seropositive. The chain employs TRBV19 and TRBJ1-5, with 7 bases matching TRBD1. For the CDR3, the DNA is TGTGCCAGTAGGTTCCGGGACAGCCGGTATCAGCCCCAGCATTTT. Translated: CASRFRDSRYQPQHF.